The 7 T cell receptor beta chains presented below share a single source sample, sequenced in a study of T cell repertoires in cytomegalovirus infection. MiXCR, applied by TCRdb to the reads, yields one record per CDR3 protein. The sample shows over 150,000 distinct CDR3 sequences, about an eighth of them seen only once. Sequenced sample: PBMCs. The receptors shown here come from a human donor in good health (CMV status not recorded). Some clones in this sample may be carry-over from other donors' samples.

The CDR3 is CASSQASEQFF. In DNA, the CDR3 is TGTGCCAGCAGCCAAGCTAGTGAGCAGTTCTTC. The chain combines TRBV3-1 with TRBJ2-1; unclear D gene. CDR1 and CDR2 (germline): LGHDT, YNNKEL (reference sequence). The CDR3 sequence is 11 residues long. V lost 1 base, J lost 9 bases, and 4 bases lay in between.

The chain combines TRBV7-8 with TRBJ2-1; D might be TRBD1 or TRBD2, each matching 5 bases. CDR3 length: 14 residues. V lost 0 bases and J 8 bases, leaving 11 bases between the germline ends. Germline CDR1 reads SGHVS; CDR2 reads FQNEAQ. DNA for the CDR3: TGTGCCAGCAGCTTAGCCCCAGGGACCGATGAGCAGTTCTTC. Its translation: CASSLAPGTDEQFF.

This rearrangement joins TRBV25-1 to TRBJ2-3; D ambiguous. The CDR3 runs 14 residues. Germline V gives CDR1 MGHDK, CDR2 SYGVNS. Trimming took off 1 base at V and 0 bases at J, with 5 bases between the two ends. CDR3 sequence reads: CASSESVSTDTQYF. CDR3 DNA sequence: TGTGCCAGCAGTGAATCCGTTAGCACAGATACGCAGTATTTT.

Many counts were recorded for this clonotype. The chain uses TRBV7-2 and TRBJ1-2; D not resolved. The V and J ends lost 0 bases and 2 bases respectively, with 13 bases between them. CDR3 size: 16 residues. The germline V gene has CDR1 SGHTA and CDR2 FQGNSA. The CDR3 nucleotides are TGTGCCAGCAGCTTAGCGGCGGTCACAGCCAACTATGGCTACACCTTC. Amino acids: CASSLAAVTANYGYTF.

This clonotype came up a few times. The J gene is TRBJ1-5, the V gene TRBV6-4; D call uncertain. V dropped 6 bases and J dropped 6 bases, with 18 bases sitting between them. Germline CDR1 reads MRHNA; CDR2 reads SNTAGT. The CDR3 covers 15 residues. CDR3 in DNA: TGTGCCAGCAGCCTCGAGGAGGGAGCGGGTCAGCCCCAGCATTTT. This translates into CASSLEEGAGQPQHF.

The table lists this clonotype with many counts. The gene calls are TRBV10-3 and TRBJ1-1; TRBD1 is a possible D gene (5 bases). Germline CDR1 reads ENHRY; CDR2 reads SYGVKD. The CDR3 consists of 14 residues. The V end was cut by 2 bases, the J end by 4 bases, with 11 bases between. CDR3 in DNA: TGTGCCATCAGTGAGACAGGTCTCGGCACTGAAGCTTTCTTT. Its protein is CAISETGLGTEAFF.

This clonotype has at least ten counts. This chain uses TRBV6-5 with TRBJ2-7; D is unclear. This CDR3 comprises 12 residues. CDR1 MNHEY and CDR2 SVGAGI come from the germline V gene. Trimming left V 6 bases short and J 2 bases short, with 8 bases between. In nucleotides, the CDR3 is TGTGCCAGCAGAGACCGAGCCTACGAGCAGTACTTC. This sequence encodes CASRDRAYEQYF.